The 20 T cell receptor beta chains in this list originate from one sample, sequenced in a study of regulatory T cells in long-lasting Graves disease. Time point described: persistent/refractory GD, antithyroid drugs over 5 years with positive TRAb. Researchers made the TCR library from RNA that was extracted from PBMCs. Library construction for TCR beta used iRepertoire HTBI primers and Arm-PCR of CDR3 regions. Each CDR3 protein gets one entry after TCRdb re-called the multiplex PCR reads with MiXCR. This sample yields 650,000 to 700,000 distinct CDR3 sequences, of which 25% to 30% are seen a single time; under 55% belongs to the top ten. The specimen comprised peripheral blood mononuclear cells (PBMCs), sampled when the disease was refractory, from a patient treated with antithyroid drugs. The receptor set was obtained from a female donor with Graves disease.

This clonotype was observed many times. The J gene is TRBJ1-1, the V gene TRBV28; maybe TRBD1 (5 bases). The CDR3 is 14 residues long. Germline-derived CDR1 and CDR2 are MDHEN and SYDVKM. V dropped 8 bases and J dropped 1 base, with 14 bases sitting between them. CDR3 region: CASLLTRANTEAFF. CDR3 coding DNA: TGTGCCAGCTTACTAACCAGGGCGAACACTGAAGCTTTCTTT.

The V gene is TRBV20-1, the J gene TRBJ1-1; D is ambiguous. The germline V gene encodes CDR1 DFQATT and CDR2 SNEGSKA (reference sequence). V lost 6 bases and J 1 base, leaving 9 bases between the germline ends. There are 12 residues in the CDR3. The CDR3 sequence is CSALRENTEAFF. In DNA, the CDR3 is TGCAGTGCCCTCCGGGAGAACACTGAAGCTTTCTTT.

V is TRBV6-1 and J is TRBJ1-2; D call uncertain. V shed 0 bases and J shed 0 bases, with 8 bases lying between them. Germline V lookup: CDR1 MNHNS, CDR2 SASEGT. The CDR3 sequence is 15 residues long. The CDR3 loop reads CASSEADGANYGYTF. CDR3 nucleotides: TGTGCCAGCAGTGAAGCGGACGGGGCTAACTATGGCTACACCTTC.

The chain uses TRBV29-1 and TRBJ1-1; no definite D call. CDR1 and CDR2 from the germline V gene are SQVTM and ANQGSEA. This CDR3 contains 13 residues. Deletions cut 5 bases from V and 1 base from J, with 11 bases between. CDR3 protein: CSVFRRGNTEAFF. The CDR3 nucleotides are TGCAGCGTTTTCAGGCGGGGGAACACTGAAGCTTTCTTT.

This clonotype was observed a few times. The chain joins TRBV7-2 to TRBJ2-1, with TRBD2 matching over 7 bases. The CDR3 is 18 amino acids. Germline CDR1 and CDR2: SGHTA and FQGNSA. Trimming cost V 5 bases and J 2 bases; bases outside gene matches: 15. The CDR3 loop reads CASSPKRAGRFTYNEQFF. In DNA, the CDR3 is TGTGCCAGCAGCCCGAAACGAGCGGGGAGGTTTACCTACAATGAGCAGTTCTTC.

The chain couples TRBV10-2 to TRBJ1-2; D unclear. Trimming removed 0 bases from V and 6 bases from J, with 8 bases in between. The germline V gene has CDR1 WSHSY and CDR2 SAAADI. The CDR3 loop spans 13 amino acids. The CDR3 DNA reads as TGCGCCAGCAGTGAGTCGGGGTCAAATGGCTACACCTTC. This translates into CASSESGSNGYTF.

This clonotype occurred many times. V usage is TRBV20-1 and J usage is TRBJ2-7, with D maybe TRBD2 (5 bases). The ends were cut back, 0 bases at V and 1 base at J, with 13 bases in the middle. The CDR3 contains 15 residues. Germline values: CDR1 DFQATT, CDR2 SNEGSKA (reference sequence). As DNA, the CDR3 is TGCAGTGCTAGAGATCGGTTGGGAGCATCCTACGAGCAGTACTTC. This sequence encodes CSARDRLGASYEQYF.

The chain couples TRBV19 to TRBJ1-4, with TRBD1 as a possible D gene (5 bases). The CDR3 is 15 residues long. Germline V gene lookup returns CDR1 LNHDA and CDR2 SQIVND (reference sequence). V lost 5 bases, J lost 3 bases, and 13 bases lay in between. The CDR3 nucleotides read TGTGCCAGTAGTCTTTGGGGCGGGCCTAATGAAAAACTGTTTTTT. Amino acid sequence: CASSLWGGPNEKLFF.

The chain employs TRBV7-2 and TRBJ1-6; 7 bases are shared with TRBD1. The V segment lost 3 bases and the J segment 3 bases; nucleotides outside the gene matches: 5. Germline CDR1 SGHTA, CDR2 FQGNSA. The CDR3 totals 16 residues. CDR3 in DNA: TGTGCCAGCAGCTTCCCGGGACAGAACTATAATTCACCCCTCCACTTT. This encodes CASSFPGQNYNSPLHF. The full variable domain, completed using reference TRBV7-2 and TRBJ1-6, is GAGVSQSPSNKVTEKGKDVELRCDPISGHTALYWYRQSLGQGLEFLIYFQGNSAPDKSGLPSDRFSAERTGGSVSTLTIQRTQQEDSAVYLCASSFPGQNYNSPLHFGNGTRLTVT.

This clonotype was seen many times. The chain couples TRBV20-1 to TRBJ1-2, with a possible D match to TRBD1 (5 bases). Trimming shortened V by 1 base and J by 3 bases, and 9 bases separated the two germline ends. Germline V gene lookup returns CDR1 DFQATT and CDR2 SNEGSKA (reference sequence). This CDR3 comprises 13 residues. The CDR3 bases are TGCAGTGCTAGAGTAGGGGAATACTATGGCTACACCTTC. As protein: CSARVGEYYGYTF.

The sample holds a few counts of this clonotype. The V call is TRBV10-3, the J call TRBJ1-1; TRBD1 agrees at 7 bases. The CDR3 runs 14 residues. Germline CDR1 and CDR2: ENHRY and SYGVKD. The V and J ends lost 6 bases and 7 bases, in that order; junction bases with no gene match: 11. The CDR3 sequence: CAISPRQGEGEAFF. The CDR3 nucleotides are TGTGCCATCAGCCCCAGACAGGGAGAAGGTGAAGCTTTCTTT.

The chain's CDR3 is CASSPGQVSSYEQYF. DNA for the CDR3: TGTGCCAGCAGTCCCGGACAGGTGAGCTCCTACGAGCAGTACTTC. This chain uses TRBV27 with TRBJ2-7, with TRBD1 matching over 7 bases. The V and J ends lost 5 bases and 0 bases, in that order; junction bases with no gene match: 7. Germline V gene lookup returns CDR1 MNHEY and CDR2 SMNVEV (reference sequence). CDR3 length: 15 amino acids.

Ten or more counts support this clonotype. V gene TRBV28 combines with J gene TRBJ1-1; 12 bases match TRBD1. The V and J ends lost 7 bases and 5 bases, in that order; junction bases with no gene match: 17. This CDR3 region has 18 residues. Germline V lookup: CDR1 MDHEN, CDR2 SYDVKM. CDR3 nucleotides: TGTGCCAGCACCCCCGGGGGGACAGGGGGCTTCCCGGAGACTGAAGCTTTCTTT. Translating gives CASTPGGTGGFPETEAFF. The variable domain in full, completed from reference TRBV28 and TRBJ1-1, reads DVKVTQSSRYLVKRTGEKVFLECVQDMDHENMFWYRQDPGLGLRLIYFSYDVKMKEKGDIPEGYSVSREKKERFSLILESASTNQTSMYLCASTPGGTGGFPETEAFFGQGTRLTVV.

This clonotype was found a few times. The V gene is TRBV15, the J gene TRBJ2-5; perhaps TRBD2 as D (6 bases). Trimming pared 0 bases from V and 3 bases from J, leaving 11 bases between. Germline V gives CDR1 LNHNV, CDR2 YYDKDF (reference sequence). There are 15 residues in the CDR3. The CDR3 DNA sequence: TGTGCCACCAGCAGAGATCTTGGGACTGAAGAGACCCAGTACTTC. It translates to CATSRDLGTEETQYF.

The gene calls are TRBV20-1 and TRBJ1-1; maybe TRBD1 (5 bases). Germline V CDR1 and CDR2: DFQATT, SNEGSKA (reference sequence). There are 15 residues in the CDR3. The ends were cut back, 0 bases at V and 7 bases at J, with 18 bases in the middle. CDR3 residues: CSARDLGGRNNEAFF. CDR3 in DNA: TGCAGTGCTAGAGATCTGGGGGGACGGAATAATGAAGCTTTCTTT.

The chain employs TRBV20-1 and TRBJ2-7, with 7 bases fitting TRBD2. This CDR3 comprises 14 residues. CDR1 DFQATT and CDR2 SNEGSKA come from the germline V gene (reference sequence). The V and J ends lost 3 bases and 0 bases, in that order; junction bases with no gene match: 5. The CDR3 loop is CSARVLAYSYEQYF. CDR3 nucleotide sequence: TGCAGTGCTAGGGTACTAGCGTACTCCTACGAGCAGTACTTC.

In its sample, this clonotype was seen many times. The chain uses TRBV12-3 or TRBV12-4 and TRBJ1-2, with no clear D. V lost 5 bases and J lost 8, with 12 bases in between. This CDR3 has 12 residues. The CDR3 DNA follows: TGTGCCAGCAGTACCCAGGCTGGAGGCTACACCTTC. Its protein is CASSTQAGGYTF.

The chain links TRBV29-1 to TRBJ2-2; 9 nucleotides align to TRBD2. The germline CDR1 and CDR2 sequences are SQVTM and ANQGSEA. The CDR3 is 18 residues long. Trimming took 0 bases from V and 1 from J; bases not matched to a gene: 9. In nucleotides, the CDR3 is TGCAGCGTTGAAGACCCGGGGGCTAGCGGGGTGAACACCGGGGAGCTGTTTTTT. Amino acid sequence: CSVEDPGASGVNTGELFF.

This clonotype was found many times. The chain recombines TRBV2 with TRBJ2-7; D possibly corresponds to TRBD2 (6 bases). Trimming cost V 6 bases and J 6 bases, with 15 bases left between them. Germline V gene sequence: CDR1 SNHLY, CDR2 FYNNEI. CDR3 length: 13 amino acids. CDR3 sequence reads: CASSQWGSGEQYF. As DNA, the CDR3 is TGTGCCAGCAGCCAGTGGGGTAGCGGCGAGCAGTACTTC.

The J gene is TRBJ2-5, the V gene TRBV28; D might be TRBD2 (8 bases). Per the germline V gene, CDR1 is MDHEN and CDR2 is SYDVKM. Trimming took 5 bases from V and 3 from J, leaving 31 bases between them. This CDR3 spans 20 amino acids. CDR3 sequence: CASSSPRIQGGLGPKETQYF. In DNA form, the CDR3 reads TGTGCCAGCAGTAGTCCTCGCATTCAGGGGGGACTAGGCCCCAAAGAGACCCAGTACTTC.